The table lists the clone carrying this TCR beta chain with a few counts. The entry originates in a study of CD8 T cells in ankylosing spondylitis. The CDR3 is 16 amino acids. V shed 2 bases and J shed 6 bases, with 16 bases lying between them. TCRdb processed the 5' RACE reads anew with MiXCR; each CDR3 protein has one entry. The sample carries some 200,000 distinct CDR3 sequences, roughly 13% recorded once. The J gene is TRBJ2-2, the V gene TRBV12-3 or TRBV12-4, with D perhaps matching TRBD2 (6 bases). Sequencing was performed on blood, either unsorted or a sorted T cell fraction (not recorded which). The clonotype was recovered from a male donor with ankylosing spondylitis or in good health (not recorded which). The CDR3 is CASSLRAGSKPGELFF. CDR3 nucleotide sequence: TGTGCCAGCAGTTTAAGGGCGGGGTCCAAACCCGGGGAGCTGTTTTTT.